These 20 T cell receptor beta chains share one sample of origin, sequenced in a study of blood T cell repertoires in COVID-19. The table came from immunoSEQ multiplex PCR; TCRdb's copy has only in-frame clones and leaves some out. The table shows roughly 130,000 clones, with 80% to 90% occurring only once. Sequenced sample: peripheral blood. The origin of the receptors is a man in his 60s with active or convalescent COVID-19.

This clone was recorded many times. The chain joins TRBV6-2 or TRBV6-3 to TRBJ2-7, with 9 positions matching TRBD2. Trimming removed 6 bases from V and 0 bases from J; junction bases left unmatched: 21. CDR1 and CDR2 (germline): MNHEY, SVGEGT. The CDR3 extends over 20 amino acids. The CDR3 DNA sequence: TGTGCCAGCAGCGTTCTCCTTTTCCAAGGTAGCGGGAGCGTCTCCTACGAGCAGTACTTC. Translating gives CASSVLLFQGSGSVSYEQYF.

In this sample, this clone turned up once. The CDR3 sequence: CASSQDDRSWAGYTF. CDR3 in DNA: TGTGCCAGCAGCCAAGATGACCGATCCTGGGCTGGCTACACCTTC. The chain has TRBV3-1 (or the pseudogene TRBV3-2) and TRBJ1-2; no firm D call. Germline CDR1 reads LGHDT; CDR2 reads YNNKEL (reference sequence). V was pared by 0 bases and J by 7 bases, with 15 bases between. CDR3 length: 15 amino acids.

This rearrangement joins TRBV28 to TRBJ2-7; 9 bases align to TRBD1. The CDR3 covers 17 residues. Unmatched junction bases numbered 13, after V lost 5 bases and J lost 2 bases. CDR1 MDHEN and CDR2 SYDVKM come from the germline V gene. In DNA, the CDR3 is TGTGCCAGCAGTCCCGCTACCGGGACAGGGTTAACCTACGAGCAGTACTTC. Encoded protein: CASSPATGTGLTYEQYF. The full variable domain, with the rest looked up from reference TRBV28 and TRBJ2-7, is DVKVTQSSRYLVKRTGEKVFLECVQDMDHENMFWYRQDPGLGLRLIYFSYDVKMKEKGDIPEGYSVSREKKERFSLILESASTNQTSMYLCASSPATGTGLTYEQYFGPGTRLTVT.

The CDR3 DNA sequence: TGTGCCAGCAGTCCGGGGGTCCAGACCCAGTACTTC. This translates into CASSPGVQTQYF. The rearrangement links TRBV28 to TRBJ2-5; tentatively, D is TRBD2 (6 bases). Germline V gene sequence: CDR1 MDHEN, CDR2 SYDVKM. The CDR3 has 12 amino acids. V was shortened by 5 bases and J by 6 bases, with 10 bases between the two germline ends.

This chain connects TRBV30 to TRBJ1-2; D might be TRBD1 (5 bases). The CDR3 runs to 13 residues. The germline V and J ends were trimmed by 3 bases and 3 bases, with 11 bases remaining between them. Germline assignment: CDR1 GTSNPN and CDR2 SVGIG (reference sequence). The CDR3 loop reads CAWRRGGDYGYTF. The CDR3 DNA follows: TGTGCCTGGAGGAGGGGAGGGGACTATGGCTACACCTTC.

In its sample, this clone was seen a few times. The gene calls are TRBV10-3 and TRBJ2-2, with 8 bases matching TRBD1. CDR1 is ENHRY, CDR2 SYGVKD, per germline. The CDR3 is 14 amino acids. V gave up 6 bases and J gave up 4 bases; unmatched junction bases: 4. CDR3 protein: CAIRGTGPTGELFF. The CDR3, as DNA: TGTGCCATCAGGGGGACAGGACCCACCGGGGAGCTGTTTTTT.

V usage is TRBV7-3 and J usage is TRBJ2-2; D is undetermined. This CDR3 has 14 residues. Germline V gene sequence: CDR1 SGHTA, CDR2 FQGTGA. The V and J ends lost 6 bases and 2 bases respectively, with 10 bases between them. The CDR3 region has the DNA TGTGCCAGCAGACGTGGCGGTAACACCGGGGAGCTGTTTTTT. Amino acid sequence: CASRRGGNTGELFF.

This clone was observed a single time. The chain carries TRBV7-6 and TRBJ2-7; 7 nucleotides agree with TRBD1. J gave up 2 bases and V 3 bases, and 4 bases lay outside the gene matches. This CDR3 contains 14 residues. Germline V gives CDR1 SGHVS, CDR2 FNYEAQ. The CDR3 protein is CASSFEQGPYEQYF. The CDR3, as DNA: TGTGCCAGCAGCTTCGAACAGGGGCCCTACGAGCAGTACTTC. Together with reference TRBV7-6 and TRBJ2-7, the CDR3 gives the full variable domain: GAGVSQSPRYKVTKRGQDVALRCDPISGHVSLYWYRQALGQGPEFLTYFNYEAQQDKSGLPNDRFSAERPEGSISTLTIQRTEQRDSAMYRCASSFEQGPYEQYFGPGTRLTVT.

This chain joins TRBV5-6 and TRBJ1-2; D uncertain. CDR3 length: 13 amino acids. V was clipped by 1 base and J by 2 bases, with 6 bases between them. Germline V lookup: CDR1 SGHDT, CDR2 YYEEEE. CDR3 region: CASSLNQNYGYTF. CDR3 nucleotide sequence: TGTGCCAGCAGCTTGAATCAGAACTATGGCTACACCTTC.

The gene calls are TRBV6-5 and TRBJ1-5, with TRBD1 matching over 7 bases. Germline trimming cut 6 bases from V and 4 bases from J; bases unmatched to any gene: 9. The CDR3 covers 15 residues. Germline-derived CDR1 and CDR2 are MNHEY and SVGAGI. CDR3 loop: CASSTHRGRNQPQHF. CDR3 coding DNA: TGTGCCAGCAGCACCCACAGGGGCAGGAATCAGCCCCAGCATTTT.

The chain uses TRBV4-3 and TRBJ2-7; D uncertain. The CDR3 covers 15 residues. V gave up 4 bases and J gave up 0 bases, with 13 bases separating them. Per germline, CDR1 LGHNA and CDR2 YSLEER. DNA of the CDR3: TGCGCCAGCAGCCCCGGAGCCTCTAGCTCCTACGAGCAGTACTTC. This gives the protein CASSPGASSSYEQYF.

This sequence joins TRBV30 and TRBJ1-2; maybe TRBD1 (5 bases). Germline values: CDR1 GTSNPN, CDR2 SVGIG (reference sequence). The CDR3 covers 14 residues. Trimming removed 5 bases at V and 4 bases at J, with 17 bases between. In DNA, the CDR3 is TGTGCCTGGGGTGAACTCGGCCAGGGCTATGGCTACACCTTC. This gives the protein CAWGELGQGYGYTF.

In nucleotides, the CDR3 is TGTGCCAGCAGCTTATGGACTGGGAACACCGGGGAGCTGTTTTTT. This encodes CASSLWTGNTGELFF. This rearrangement joins TRBV7-9 to TRBJ2-2, with TRBD2 as a possible D gene (5 bases). V was shortened by 2 bases and J by 1 base, with 8 bases between the two germline ends. Germline lookup yields CDR1 SEHNR and CDR2 FQNEAQ (reference sequence). The CDR3 sequence is 15 residues long.

The chain couples TRBV29-1 to TRBJ1-1; D perhaps matches TRBD1 (5 bases). The length of the CDR3 is 15 residues. V shed 4 bases and J shed 0 bases, with 15 bases lying between them. Per germline, CDR1 SQVTM and CDR2 ANQGSEA. As DNA, the CDR3 is TGCAGCGTTGGACCCCCTACAGGCTTGAACACTGAAGCTTTCTTT. This translates into CSVGPPTGLNTEAFF.

The chain links TRBV19 to TRBJ2-2, with D unclear. The germline gives CDR1 LNHDA, CDR2 SQIVND (reference sequence). There are 18 residues in the CDR3. Trimming took off 6 bases at V and 4 bases at J, with 24 bases between the two ends. The CDR3, as DNA: TGTGCCAGTAGACCTCCCCGTGGCAGGCCTTTGGGCACCGGGGAGCTGTTTTTT. It translates to CASRPPRGRPLGTGELFF. The whole variable domain, remainder taken from reference TRBV19 and TRBJ2-2, is DGGITQSPKYLFRKEGQNVTLSCEQNLNHDAMYWYRQDPGQGLRLIYYSQIVNDFQKGDIAEGYSVSREKKESFPLTVTSAQKNPTAFYLCASRPPRGRPLGTGELFFGEGSRLTVL.

This clone was recorded only once. The gene calls are TRBV28 and TRBJ2-2; D possibly corresponds to TRBD1 (6 bases). The CDR3 covers 14 residues. V was trimmed by 3 bases and J by 4 bases, leaving 9 bases between them. Germline V CDR1 and CDR2: MDHEN, SYDVKM. In DNA form, the CDR3 reads TGTGCCAGCAGTTTTGGACAGTTCACCGGGGAGCTGTTTTTT. Its protein is CASSFGQFTGELFF.

The CDR3 spells CASSTGGGSYEQYF. As DNA, the CDR3 is TGTGCCAGCAGCACCGGCGGGGGCTCCTACGAGCAGTACTTC. The V and J genes are TRBV9 and TRBJ2-7; the match to TRBD2 covers 7 bases. The CDR3 loop spans 14 amino acids. The germline V gene encodes CDR1 SGDLS and CDR2 YYNGEE. V shed 4 bases and J 0 bases; nucleotides not matched to a gene: 4.

This clone was detected only once. V gene TRBV9 combines with J gene TRBJ2-7, with 8 bases lining up with TRBD1. In germline, CDR1 is SGDLS, CDR2 YYNGEE. The CDR3 loop spans 16 amino acids. With 5 bases clipped from V and 3 bases from J, the junction kept 13 bases outside the gene matches. In nucleotides, the CDR3 is TGTGCCAGCAGTCGCTTTGGACAGGGAAGAGACTACGAGCAGTACTTC. Its translation: CASSRFGQGRDYEQYF.

The V gene is TRBV15, the J gene TRBJ2-1; 8 bases fit TRBD2. V gave up 1 base and J gave up 6 bases; unmatched junction bases: 11. CDR3 length: 17 residues. Germline V gene lookup returns CDR1 LNHNV and CDR2 YYDKDF (reference sequence). The DNA for the CDR3 is TGTGCCACCAGCAGAGGAGTTATAGCGGGACATAGCAATGAGCAGTTCTTC. Amino acid sequence: CATSRGVIAGHSNEQFF.

Comments on this clone: The identical CDR3 is also encoded by other nucleotide sequences in the sample. V usage is TRBV28 and J usage is TRBJ1-4, with 9 nucleotides matching TRBD1. CDR3 length: 14 residues. V lost 3 bases to trimming and J lost 5 bases; unmatched junction nucleotides: 1. Germline V gives CDR1 MDHEN, CDR2 SYDVKM. The DNA of the CDR3 is TGTGCCAGCAGTTTGGGACAGGGCAATGAAAAACTGTTTTTT. It translates to CASSLGQGNEKLFF.